The T cell receptor (beta chain) described here comes from a study of T cell responses to AZD1222 COVID-19 vaccine. The study, taken as a whole, reports: Nearly half of the spike-specific TCRs reportedly recognize variant regions that carry no mutations. Donors were chiefly white British, with a greater number of females, and clonal diversity was perhaps underestimated. Spike-specific TCR breadth rose after two AZD1222 doses, and depth rose as well.

Details on this clone: Antigen specificity is unknown.

Method: immunoSEQ multiplex PCR; TCRdb's copy keeps in-frame clones and lacks some. Of around 120,000 clones listed, 88% were seen once; the top ten hold roughly a sixth. The sequencing here drew on peripheral blood, taken on day 0 of MenACWY control vaccination. The clonotype was recovered from an adult in good health.

In DNA form, the CDR3 reads TGTGCCAGCAGTCTCAGCGGGACAGGGGGCTACGAGCAGTACTTC. Protein: CASSLSGTGGYEQYF. The rearrangement joins TRBV11-2 to TRBJ2-7; TRBD1 matches 11 bases. With 6 bases clipped from V and 3 bases from J, the junction kept 7 bases outside the gene matches. CDR1 is SGHAT and CDR2 is FQNNGV in the germline V gene. The CDR3 is 15 amino acids.